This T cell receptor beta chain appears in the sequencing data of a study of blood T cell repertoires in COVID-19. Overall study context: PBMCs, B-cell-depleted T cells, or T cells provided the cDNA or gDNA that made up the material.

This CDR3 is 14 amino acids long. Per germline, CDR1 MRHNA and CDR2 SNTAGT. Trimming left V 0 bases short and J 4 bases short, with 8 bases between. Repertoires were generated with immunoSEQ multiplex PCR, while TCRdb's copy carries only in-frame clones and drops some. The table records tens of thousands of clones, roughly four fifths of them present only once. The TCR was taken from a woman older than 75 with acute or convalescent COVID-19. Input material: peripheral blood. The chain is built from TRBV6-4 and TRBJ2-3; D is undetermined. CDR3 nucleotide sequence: TGTGCCAGCAGTGACTCGAGATACGCAGATACGCAGTATTTT. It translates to CASSDSRYADTQYF.